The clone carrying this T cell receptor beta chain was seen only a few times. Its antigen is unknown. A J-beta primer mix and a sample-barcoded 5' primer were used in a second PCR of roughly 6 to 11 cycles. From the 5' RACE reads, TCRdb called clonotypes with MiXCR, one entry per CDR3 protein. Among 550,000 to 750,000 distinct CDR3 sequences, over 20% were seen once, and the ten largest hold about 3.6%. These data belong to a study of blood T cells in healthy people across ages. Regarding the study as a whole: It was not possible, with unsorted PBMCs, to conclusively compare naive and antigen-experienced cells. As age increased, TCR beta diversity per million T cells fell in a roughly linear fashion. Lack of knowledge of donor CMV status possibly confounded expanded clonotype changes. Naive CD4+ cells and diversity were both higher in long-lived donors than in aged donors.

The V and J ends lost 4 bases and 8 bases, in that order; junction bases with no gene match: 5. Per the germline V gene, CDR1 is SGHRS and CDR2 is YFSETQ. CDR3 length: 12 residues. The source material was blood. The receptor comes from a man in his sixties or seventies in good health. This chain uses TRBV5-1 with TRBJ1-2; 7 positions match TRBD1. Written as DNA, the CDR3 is TGCGCCAGCAGCAGTACAGGGGAAGGCTACACCTTC. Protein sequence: CASSSTGEGYTF.